This TCR beta chain was recovered during a study of human T cells and chemical hapten exposure. Unique molecular identifiers were attached to individual cDNA molecules within the library. TCRdb re-derived calls from the RACE reads in MiXCR, one entry per CDR3 protein. The sample comprises some 180,000 distinct CDR3 sequences, around 25% of which are singletons, and approximately 2.3% rests with the top ten. V lost 1 base and J lost 3; bases outside the gene matches: 7. Per the germline V gene, CDR1 is MNHNS and CDR2 is SASEGT. This CDR3 region has 18 residues. Documented time point: patch test 3, about 24 weeks after DPC sensitization. Treatment defined: therapeutic diphenylcyclopropenone sensitization with weekly scalp DPC.

This TCR derives from a woman aged 40 to 49 with alopecia areata. Some clones in this sample may be carry-over from other donors' samples. The genes are TRBV6-1 and TRBJ2-1, with 12 bases matching TRBD2. This specimen consisted of whole blood, obtained in connection with sensitization to the hapten diphenylcyclopropenone (DPC). The CDR3 nucleotides are TGTGCCAGCAGTGAAGGGTTGACTAGCGGGAGCCTCTACAATGAGCAGTTCTTC. It codes for CASSEGLTSGSLYNEQFF.